This T cell receptor (beta chain) emerged from a study of Ad26.COV2.S vaccination and SARS-CoV-2 variants. Using immunoSEQ multiplex PCR, the repertoire was profiled, and TCRdb retains in-frame clones only, with some absent. The sample contains 410,000 or so clones, around nine tenths of which appear only once. Noted treatment: over 15 received Ad26.COV2.S at low or high dose, single or two shots; 5 received placebo; per-sample allocation not given. Samples analyzed were those drawn on day 63 after the first vaccine or placebo injection. Cohort 1b enrolled adults aged 18-55 years in Boston. This sequence was found in a person aged 18-65 years who received the Ad26.COV2.S COVID-19 vaccine or a placebo. Sequenced here: peripheral blood, sampled in a trial of Ad26.COV2.S vaccine versus placebo.

The CDR3 nucleotides read TGCGCCAGCAGCTTGGGGGGGGGACAGGCGGGGACTAACTATGGCTACACCTTC. Its protein product is CASSLGGGQAGTNYGYTF. The V and J genes are TRBV5-1 and TRBJ1-2; TRBD1 agrees at 8 bases. The CDR3 is made up of 18 amino acids. Germline CDR1 and CDR2: SGHRS and YFSETQ. Trimming cost V 0 bases and J 0 bases; bases outside gene matches: 10.